This T cell receptor beta chain was obtained from a study of beta chain features in type 1 diabetes. This clone occurred a few times. Its antigen is still unknown. Expressed TCRB transcripts were sequenced, since all the RNA that had been isolated was reverse transcribed. Measured with immunoSEQ multiplex PCR; TCRdb has only the in-frame clones, and not every one. The table has a few hundred thousand clones, roughly 12% seen once. The CDR3 length is 18 residues. Germline values: CDR1 LGHNA, CDR2 YSLEER. V lost 2 bases to trimming and J lost 4 bases; unmatched junction nucleotides: 10. Stem cell-like memory, regulatory, central memory and naive CD4+ cells were sorted via CD45RO/CCR7/CD25/CD127/CD95/CD27. Study observations and caveats: Across patients, naive, central memory and Treg TCRB repertoires exhibited apparently greater similarity than was observed across healthy donors. Patients and controls would be equally affected if PCR favored shorter templates. Type 1 diabetes patients had moderately but significantly shorter TCRB CDR3s in all four CD4+ subsets.

The V and J genes are TRBV4-3 and TRBJ2-6, with 8 positions matching TRBD1. The clonotype originates from a young woman with type 1 diabetes. The sample taken for sequencing was naive CD4+ T cells from blood. In nucleotides, the CDR3 is TGCGCCAGCAGCCAAACAGGGGGAACCTGGGTAGGGGCCAACGTCCTGACTTTC. This translates into CASSQTGGTWVGANVLTF.